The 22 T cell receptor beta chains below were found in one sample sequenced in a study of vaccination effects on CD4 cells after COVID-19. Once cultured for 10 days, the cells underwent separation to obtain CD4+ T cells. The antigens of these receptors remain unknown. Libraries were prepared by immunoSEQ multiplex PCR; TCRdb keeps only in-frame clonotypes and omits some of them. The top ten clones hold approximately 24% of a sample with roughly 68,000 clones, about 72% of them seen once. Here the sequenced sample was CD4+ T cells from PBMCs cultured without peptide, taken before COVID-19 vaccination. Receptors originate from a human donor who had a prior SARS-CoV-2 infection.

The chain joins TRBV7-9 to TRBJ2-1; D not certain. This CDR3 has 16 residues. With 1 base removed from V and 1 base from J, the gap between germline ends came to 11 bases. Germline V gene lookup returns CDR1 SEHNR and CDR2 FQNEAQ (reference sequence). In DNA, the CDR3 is TGTGCCAGCAGCTTAGGAGGCGGCACTTCCTACAATGAGCAGTTCTTC. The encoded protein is CASSLGGGTSYNEQFF.

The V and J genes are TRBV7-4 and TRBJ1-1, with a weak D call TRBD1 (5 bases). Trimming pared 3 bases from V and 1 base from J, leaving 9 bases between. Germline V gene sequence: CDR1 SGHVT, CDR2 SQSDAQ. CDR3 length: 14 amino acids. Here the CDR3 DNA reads TGTGCCAGCAGCTTTGGGGGGAGGAACACTGAAGCTTTCTTT. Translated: CASSFGGRNTEAFF. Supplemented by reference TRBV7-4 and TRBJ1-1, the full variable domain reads GAGVSQSPRYKVAKRGRDVALRCDSISGHVTLYWYRQTLGQGSEVLTYSQSDAQRDKSGRPSGRFSAERPERSVSTLKIQRTEQGDSAVYLCASSFGGRNTEAFFGQGTRLTVV.

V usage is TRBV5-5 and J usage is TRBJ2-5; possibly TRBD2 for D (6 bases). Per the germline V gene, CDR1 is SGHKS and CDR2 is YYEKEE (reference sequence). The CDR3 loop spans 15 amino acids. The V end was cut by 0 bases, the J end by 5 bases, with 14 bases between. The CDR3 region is CASSLGRTAGETQYF. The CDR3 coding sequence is TGTGCCAGCAGCTTGGGGCGGACGGCGGGGGAGACCCAGTACTTC.

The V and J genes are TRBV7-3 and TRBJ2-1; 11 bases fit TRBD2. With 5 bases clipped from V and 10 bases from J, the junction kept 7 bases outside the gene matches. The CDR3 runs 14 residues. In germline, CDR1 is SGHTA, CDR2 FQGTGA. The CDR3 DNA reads TGTGCCAGCAGCATGGGACTAGCGGAGACGGAGCAGTTCTTC. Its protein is CASSMGLAETEQFF.

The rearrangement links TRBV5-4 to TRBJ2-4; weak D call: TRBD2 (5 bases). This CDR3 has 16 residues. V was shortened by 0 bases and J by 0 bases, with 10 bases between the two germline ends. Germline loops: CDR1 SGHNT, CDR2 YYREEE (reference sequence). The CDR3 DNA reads TGTGCCAGCAGCTTGGATGGCGGGCAAGCCAAAAACATTCAGTACTTC. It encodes CASSLDGGQAKNIQYF.

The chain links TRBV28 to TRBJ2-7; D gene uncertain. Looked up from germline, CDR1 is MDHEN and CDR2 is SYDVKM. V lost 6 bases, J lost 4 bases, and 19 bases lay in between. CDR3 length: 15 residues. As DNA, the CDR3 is TGTGCCAGCAGCCGATTCGGATCTGGGTCTTACGAGCAGTACTTC. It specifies CASSRFGSGSYEQYF.

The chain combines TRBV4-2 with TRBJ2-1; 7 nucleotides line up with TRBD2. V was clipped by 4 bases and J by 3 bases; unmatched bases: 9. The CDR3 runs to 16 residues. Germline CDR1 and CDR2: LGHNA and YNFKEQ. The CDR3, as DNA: TGTGCCAGCAGCCGGACTGGACTAGGGCACTACAATGAGCAGTTCTTC. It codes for CASSRTGLGHYNEQFF.

The CDR3 DNA sequence: TGTGCCAGCAGCTTGCTCTCCGGGGGGGAAGAGACCCAGTACTTC. The encoded protein is CASSLLSGGEETQYF. The chain links TRBV5-6 to TRBJ2-5; 8 bases line up with TRBD2. The V gene's germline CDR1 is SGHDT and CDR2 YYEEEE. The CDR3 contains 15 residues. The V gene end was trimmed by 1 base and the J gene end by 3 bases; junction bases not matched to a gene: 5.

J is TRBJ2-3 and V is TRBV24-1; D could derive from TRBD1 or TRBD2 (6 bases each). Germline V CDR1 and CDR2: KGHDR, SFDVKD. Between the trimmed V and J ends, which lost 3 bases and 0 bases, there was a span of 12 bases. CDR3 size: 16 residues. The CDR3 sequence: CATSDGGTYSTDTQYF. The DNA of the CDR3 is TGTGCCACCAGTGATGGGGGGACATACAGCACAGATACGCAGTATTTT.

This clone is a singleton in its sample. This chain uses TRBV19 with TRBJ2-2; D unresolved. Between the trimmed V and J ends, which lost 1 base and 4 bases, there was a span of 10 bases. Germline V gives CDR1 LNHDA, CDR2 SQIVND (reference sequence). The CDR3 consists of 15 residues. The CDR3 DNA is TGTGCCAGTAGTATAGCCCATTTTGGCACCGGGGAGCTGTTTTTT. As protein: CASSIAHFGTGELFF.

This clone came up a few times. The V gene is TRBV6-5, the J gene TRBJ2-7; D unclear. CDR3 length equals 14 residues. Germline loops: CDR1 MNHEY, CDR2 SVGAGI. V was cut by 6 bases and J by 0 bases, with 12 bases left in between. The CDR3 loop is CASSPHLSSYEQYF. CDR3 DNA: TGTGCCAGCAGCCCCCACCTAAGCTCCTACGAGCAGTACTTC.

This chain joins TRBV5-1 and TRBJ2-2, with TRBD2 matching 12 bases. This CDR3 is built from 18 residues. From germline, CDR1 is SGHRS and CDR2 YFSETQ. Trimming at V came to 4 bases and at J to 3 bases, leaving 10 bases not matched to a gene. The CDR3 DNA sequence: TGCGCCAGCAGCAAAAGGAGGACTAGCGGGGCTTACACCGGGGAGCTGTTTTTT. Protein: CASSKRRTSGAYTGELFF. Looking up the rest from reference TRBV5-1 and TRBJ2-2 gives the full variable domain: KAGVTQTPRYLIKTRGQQVTLSCSPISGHRSVSWYQQTPGQGLQFLFEYFSETQRNKGNFPGRFSGRQFSNSRSEMNVSTLELGDSALYLCASSKRRTSGAYTGELFFGEGSRLTVL.

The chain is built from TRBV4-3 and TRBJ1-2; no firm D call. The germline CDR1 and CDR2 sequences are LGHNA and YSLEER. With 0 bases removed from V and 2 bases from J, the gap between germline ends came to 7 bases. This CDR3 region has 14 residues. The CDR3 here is CASSQDTRNYGYTF. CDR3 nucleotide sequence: TGCGCCAGCAGCCAAGATACCAGAAACTATGGCTACACCTTC.

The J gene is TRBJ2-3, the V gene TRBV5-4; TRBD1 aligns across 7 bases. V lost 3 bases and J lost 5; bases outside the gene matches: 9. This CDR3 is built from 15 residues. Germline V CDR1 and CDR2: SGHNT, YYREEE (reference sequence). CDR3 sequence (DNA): TGTGCCAGCAGCTCCGCGCTCTCAGGGGGAGATACGCAGTATTTT. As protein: CASSSALSGGDTQYF.

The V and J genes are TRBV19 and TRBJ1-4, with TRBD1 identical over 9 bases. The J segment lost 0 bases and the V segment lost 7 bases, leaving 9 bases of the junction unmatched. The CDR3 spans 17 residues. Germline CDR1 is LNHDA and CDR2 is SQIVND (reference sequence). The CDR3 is CASTWDRDSATNEKLFF. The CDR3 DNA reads TGTGCCAGTACCTGGGACAGGGATTCTGCAACTAATGAAAAACTGTTTTTT.

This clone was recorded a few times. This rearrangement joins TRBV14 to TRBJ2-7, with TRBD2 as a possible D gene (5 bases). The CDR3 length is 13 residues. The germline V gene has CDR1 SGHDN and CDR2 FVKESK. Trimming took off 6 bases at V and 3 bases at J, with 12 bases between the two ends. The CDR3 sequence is CASRLSGIYEQYF. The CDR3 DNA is TGTGCCAGCAGACTCTCCGGGATCTACGAGCAGTACTTC.

The CDR3 coding sequence is TGTGCCAGCAGTGAAGGCGGGACTCGCAATCAGCCCCAGCATTTT. It is translated as CASSEGGTRNQPQHF. The chain is built from TRBV2 and TRBJ1-5; possibly TRBD1 for D (5 bases). In germline, CDR1 is SNHLY, CDR2 FYNNEI. This CDR3 comprises 15 residues. Trimming pared 1 base from V and 2 bases from J, leaving 9 bases between.

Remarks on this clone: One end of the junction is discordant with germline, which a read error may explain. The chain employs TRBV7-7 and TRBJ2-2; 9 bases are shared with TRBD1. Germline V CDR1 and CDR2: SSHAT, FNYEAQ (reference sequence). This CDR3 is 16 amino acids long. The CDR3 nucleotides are TGTGCTAGCAGCTTGGGGACAGGGACGAACACCGGGGAGCTGTTTTTT. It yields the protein CASSLGTGTNTGELFF. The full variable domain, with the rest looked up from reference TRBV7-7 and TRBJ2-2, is GAGVSQSPRYKVTKRGQDVTLRCDPISSHATLYWYQQALGQGPEFLTYFNYEAQPDKSGLPSDRFSAERPEGSISTLTIQRTEQRDSAMYRCASSLGTGTNTGELFFGEGSRLTVL.

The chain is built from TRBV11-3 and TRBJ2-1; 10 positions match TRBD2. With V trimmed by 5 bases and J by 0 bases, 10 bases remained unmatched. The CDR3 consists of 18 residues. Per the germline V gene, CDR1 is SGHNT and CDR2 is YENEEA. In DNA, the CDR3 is TGTGCCAGCAGCACGGCGGGTAGCGGGGGGAGCTCCTACAATGAGCAGTTCTTC. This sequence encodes CASSTAGSGGSSYNEQFF. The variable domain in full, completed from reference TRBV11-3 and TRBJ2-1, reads EAGVVQSPRYKIIEKKQPVAFWCNPISGHNTLYWYLQNLGQGPELLIRYENEEAVDDSQLPKDRFSAERLKGVDSTLKIQPAELGDSAVYLCASSTAGSGGSSYNEQFFGPGTRLTVL.

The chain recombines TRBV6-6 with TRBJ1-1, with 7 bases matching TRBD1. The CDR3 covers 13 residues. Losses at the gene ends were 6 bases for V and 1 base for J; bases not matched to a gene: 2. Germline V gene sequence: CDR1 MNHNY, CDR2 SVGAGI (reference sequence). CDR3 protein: CASRTGTNTEAFF. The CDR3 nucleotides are TGTGCCAGCAGGACAGGGACGAACACTGAAGCTTTCTTT.

CDR3: CASSQGYPSEQFF. In DNA, the CDR3 is TGTGCCAGCAGTCAGGGGTATCCATCTGAGCAGTTCTTC. The chain joins TRBV6-5 to TRBJ2-1; D perhaps matches TRBD1 (6 bases). The CDR3 is 13 amino acids. In germline, CDR1 is MNHEY, CDR2 SVGAGI. Trimming shortened V by 5 bases and J by 9 bases, and 14 bases separated the two germline ends.

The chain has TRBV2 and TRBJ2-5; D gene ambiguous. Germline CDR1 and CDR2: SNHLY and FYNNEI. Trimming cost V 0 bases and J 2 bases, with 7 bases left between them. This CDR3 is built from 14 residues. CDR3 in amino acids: CASSEATRQETQYF. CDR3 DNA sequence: TGTGCCAGCAGTGAAGCGACGAGGCAAGAGACCCAGTACTTC. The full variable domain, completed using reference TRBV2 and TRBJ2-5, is EPEVTQTPSHQVTQMGQEVILRCVPISNHLYFYWYRQILGQKVEFLVSFYNNEISEKSEIFDDQFSVERPDGSNFTLKIRSTKLEDSAMYFCASSEATRQETQYFGPGTRLLVL.